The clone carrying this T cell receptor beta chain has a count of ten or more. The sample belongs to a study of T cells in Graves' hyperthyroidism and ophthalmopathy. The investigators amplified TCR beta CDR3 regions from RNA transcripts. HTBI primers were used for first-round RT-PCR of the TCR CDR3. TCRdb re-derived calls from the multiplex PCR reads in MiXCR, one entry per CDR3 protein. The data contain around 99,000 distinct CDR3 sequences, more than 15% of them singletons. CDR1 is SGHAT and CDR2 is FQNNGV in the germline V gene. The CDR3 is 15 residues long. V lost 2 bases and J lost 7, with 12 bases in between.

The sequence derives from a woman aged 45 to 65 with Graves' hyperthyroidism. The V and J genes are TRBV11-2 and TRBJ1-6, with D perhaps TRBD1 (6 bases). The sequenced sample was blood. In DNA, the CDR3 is TGTGCCAGCAGCTTAAATGGGGGGCGAAATTCACCCCTCCACTTT. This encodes CASSLNGGRNSPLHF.